These 5 T cell receptor beta chains were all obtained from the same sample, sequenced in a study of blood T cells in healthy people across ages. Alongside a J-beta primer mix, a sample-barcoded 5' primer served in a second PCR lasting 7 to 11 cycles. TCRdb reanalysed the 5' RACE reads using MiXCR and keeps one entry per CDR3 protein. The sample holds about 570,000 distinct CDR3 sequences, roughly a quarter seen once. The sequencing input was blood. The receptor source for this set is a woman in her seventies in good health.

This clonotype was found a few times. The chain has TRBV10-3 and TRBJ2-1; TRBD2 aligns across 8 bases. CDR1 is ENHRY and CDR2 is SYGVKD in the germline V gene. The trim removed 6 bases at V and 4 bases at J, leaving 11 bases unmatched. The CDR3 length is 16 residues. The CDR3 DNA reads as TGTGCCATCAGCAAAAAGGGAGCGGGGGATTACAATGAGCAGTTCTTC. Translated: CAISKKGAGDYNEQFF.

This clonotype turned up a few times. The chain couples TRBV3-1 to TRBJ1-2; no definite D call. The CDR3 has 15 residues. Germline CDR1 is LGHDT and CDR2 is YNNKEL (reference sequence). Trimming cost V 0 bases and J 4 bases, with 12 bases left between them. The CDR3 reads CASSQDRQEGYGYTF. The CDR3 nucleotides read TGTGCCAGCAGCCAAGATAGGCAGGAGGGCTATGGCTACACCTTC.

V gene TRBV10-3 combines with J gene TRBJ1-1; 7 positions match TRBD1. Trimming removed 6 bases from V and 7 bases from J; junction bases left unmatched: 5. Germline V gene data show CDR1 as ENHRY and CDR2 as SYGVKD. This CDR3 has 12 amino acids. The CDR3 loop is CAISAQGVEAFF. The CDR3 DNA reads as TGTGCCATCAGCGCCCAGGGGGTTGAAGCTTTCTTT.

This clonotype has more than one count but fewer than ten. At one boundary the junction diverges from the germline segment, which might be a read error. V is TRBV29-1 and J is TRBJ2-5; tentatively, D is TRBD1 (5 bases). The CDR3 contains 13 residues. Germline assignment: CDR1 SQVTM and CDR2 ANQGSEA. The CDR3 is CSVEDRQQDTQYF. The CDR3 coding sequence is TGCAGCGTTGAAGACCGACAGCAAGATACCCAGTACTTC.

The CDR3 DNA is TGTGCCAGCAGGAGACAGGGGGCAAGGAAGTACTTC. It translates to CASRRQGARKYF. The chain carries TRBV2 and TRBJ2-7; 10 bases are shared with TRBD1. CDR3 length: 12 amino acids. CDR1 SNHLY and CDR2 FYNNEI come from the germline V gene. Losses at the gene ends were 6 bases for V and 11 bases for J; bases not matched to a gene: 7.